These 31 T cell receptor beta chains were all obtained from the same sample, sequenced in a study of blood T cell repertoires in COVID-19. Profiling relied on immunoSEQ multiplex PCR, and the TCRdb table lists in-frame clones only, not all of them. This sample has under 500,000 clones, with around 89% found just once. Sequenced material: peripheral blood. Receptors were obtained from a woman between 25 and 40 years old with acute or convalescent COVID-19.

This clone was counted ten times or more. Other DNA sequences within the sample encode an identical CDR3. The rearrangement links TRBV2 to TRBJ1-3; TRBD1 might be the D (5 bases). Trimming stripped 7 bases from V and 0 bases from J, with 7 bases between. This CDR3 has 13 residues. Germline CDR1 reads SNHLY; CDR2 reads FYNNEI. CDR3 sequence: CASNGGSGNTIYF. CDR3 nucleotides: TGTGCCAGCAACGGGGGCTCTGGAAACACCATATATTTT.

The CDR3 sequence is CASSLADLTATDTQYF. DNA of the CDR3: TGTGCCAGCAGCTTAGCAGATCTAACAGCCACAGATACGCAGTATTTT. The V and J genes are TRBV7-9 and TRBJ2-3, with D hard to call. The germline V and J ends were trimmed by 0 bases and 2 bases, with 12 bases remaining between them. The CDR3 has 16 residues. Germline CDR1 SEHNR, CDR2 FQNEAQ (reference sequence). The complete variable domain, with remaining parts taken from reference TRBV7-9 and TRBJ2-3, reads DTGVSQNPRHKITKRGQNVTFRCDPISEHNRLYWYRQTLGQGPEFLTYFQNEAQLEKSRLLSDRFSAERPKGSFSTLEIQRTEQGDSAMYLCASSLADLTATDTQYFGPGTRLTVL.

The chain joins TRBV19 to TRBJ2-3; D may be TRBD1 (5 bases). Germline CDR1 reads LNHDA; CDR2 reads SQIVND (reference sequence). The CDR3 is 16 residues long. Trimming shortened V by 3 bases and J by 7 bases, and 20 bases separated the two germline ends. The CDR3 reads CASSMSVGVSLYTQYF. CDR3 DNA: TGTGCCAGTAGTATGTCGGTAGGGGTTTCATTATATACGCAGTATTTT.

This chain links TRBV7-6 with TRBJ1-4, with a tentative D call TRBD1 (5 bases). Trimming left V 6 bases short and J 3 bases short, with 14 bases between. This CDR3 comprises 15 residues. From germline, CDR1 is SGHVS and CDR2 FNYEAQ. CDR3 amino acids: CASRKGGAANEKLFF. CDR3 in DNA: TGTGCCAGCAGGAAGGGTGGGGCGGCTAATGAAAAACTGTTTTTT.

This chain links TRBV4-1 with TRBJ1-6, with D maybe TRBD1 (5 bases). V lost 0 bases to trimming and J lost 9 bases, with 12 bases between them. Looked up from germline, CDR1 is MGHRA and CDR2 is YSYEKL. The CDR3 runs 15 residues. The CDR3 region has the DNA TGCGCCAGCAGCCAAGATGGGCAGGGTTCTTCACCCCTCCACTTT. This translates into CASSQDGQGSSPLHF.

In the case of this clone: Other DNA sequences in this specimen translate into the identical CDR3. This chain joins TRBV3-1 (or the pseudogene TRBV3-2) and TRBJ1-3; no firm D call. In germline, CDR1 is LGHDT, CDR2 YNNKEL (reference sequence). V gave up 1 base and J gave up 2 bases, with 6 bases separating them. The CDR3 is made up of 14 amino acids. The DNA for the CDR3 is TGTGCCAGCAGCCAAGCGGGGACTGGAAACACCATATATTTT. Its protein is CASSQAGTGNTIYF.

The chain recombines TRBV27 with TRBJ2-7, with TRBD1 matching 8 bases. The CDR3 length is 14 residues. Germline V lookup: CDR1 MNHEY, CDR2 SMNVEV (reference sequence). The V segment lost 5 bases and the J segment 2 bases; nucleotides outside the gene matches: 5. CDR3 sequence (DNA): TGTGCCAGCAGTCCATGGACAGGGACCTACGAGCAGTACTTC. This translates into CASSPWTGTYEQYF.

As regards this clone: The same CDR3 arises from other DNA sequences in this sample as well. The chain employs TRBV6-5 and TRBJ2-2; possibly TRBD1 for D (5 bases). The CDR3 is 14 residues long. Germline CDR1 MNHEY, CDR2 SVGAGI. Trimming took 3 bases from V and 1 from J, leaving 6 bases between them. The CDR3 reads CASSYDRNTGELFF. The CDR3 DNA reads TGTGCCAGCAGTTATGACAGGAACACCGGGGAGCTGTTTTTT.

V gene TRBV25-1 combines with J gene TRBJ2-1; D is possibly TRBD2 (5 bases). In germline, CDR1 is MGHDK, CDR2 SYGVNS. The CDR3 spans 17 residues. V was pared by 4 bases and J by 0 bases, with 16 bases between. The CDR3 region has the DNA TGTGCCAGCAGTGTCCCCAGGAGCGGCAACTCCTACAATGAGCAGTTCTTC. Its protein product is CASSVPRSGNSYNEQFF.

V usage is TRBV30 and J usage is TRBJ2-1; TRBD2 agrees at 10 bases. The germline V gene encodes CDR1 GTSNPN and CDR2 SVGIG (reference sequence). Unmatched junction bases numbered 10, after V lost 3 bases and J lost 8 bases. CDR3 length equals 15 residues. The CDR3 nucleotides are TGTGCCTGGAGGTCTGTGGGACTAGCGATCCATGAGCAGTTCTTC. Its protein product is CAWRSVGLAIHEQFF.

The chain links TRBV5-1 to TRBJ2-1; D not resolved. This CDR3 spans 14 amino acids. Germline V lookup: CDR1 SGHRS, CDR2 YFSETQ. Trimming left V 0 bases short and J 0 bases short, with 4 bases between. This CDR3 reads CASSLGSSYNEQFF. The CDR3 region has the DNA TGCGCCAGCAGCTTGGGCAGCTCCTACAATGAGCAGTTCTTC.

This chain joins TRBV19 and TRBJ1-6; D not resolved. V was shortened by 3 bases and J by 6 bases, with 15 bases between the two germline ends. The CDR3 covers 16 residues. From germline, CDR1 is LNHDA and CDR2 SQIVND (reference sequence). The CDR3 DNA follows: TGTGCCAGTAGTATCCAGCTCTCAGGCTCTAATTCACCCCTCCACTTT. This codes for CASSIQLSGSNSPLHF.

The rearrangement uses TRBV2 and TRBJ2-5; D is unresolved. Germline-derived CDR1 and CDR2 are SNHLY and FYNNEI. This CDR3 comprises 12 residues. V lost 2 bases, J lost 5 bases, and 6 bases lay in between. CDR3 nucleotide sequence: TGTGCCAGCAGTGAACTGAGGGAGACCCAGTACTTC. This gives the protein CASSELRETQYF.

The gene calls are TRBV7-2 and TRBJ2-1; perhaps TRBD2 as D (5 bases). Deletions cut 5 bases from V and 7 bases from J, with 6 bases between. Germline assignment: CDR1 SGHTA and CDR2 FQGNSA. The CDR3 extends over 11 amino acids. The CDR3 loop is CASSRGNEQFF. The DNA for the CDR3 is TGTGCCAGCAGCCGAGGGAATGAGCAGTTCTTC.

The gene calls are TRBV5-6 and TRBJ1-2; a possible D gene is TRBD1 (6 bases). V was clipped by 3 bases and J by 6 bases, with 9 bases between them. The CDR3 runs to 12 residues. Germline CDR1 SGHDT, CDR2 YYEEEE. The CDR3 is CASSWSGDGYTF. The CDR3 DNA reads TGTGCCAGCAGCTGGTCAGGGGATGGCTACACCTTC.

The chain joins TRBV28 to TRBJ2-7; D is unresolved. CDR1 is MDHEN, CDR2 SYDVKM, per germline. Trimming removed 6 bases from V and 0 bases from J, with 6 bases in between. CDR3 length equals 12 residues. The CDR3 DNA reads as TGTGCCAGCAGCTACAGCTCCTACGAGCAGTACTTC. Translated, it gives CASSYSSYEQYF.

The rearrangement links TRBV7-3 to TRBJ2-3; 10 bases are shared with TRBD2. The CDR3 loop spans 15 amino acids. V gave up 5 bases and J gave up 6 bases; unmatched junction bases: 8. CDR1 SGHTA and CDR2 FQGTGA come from the germline V gene. The CDR3, as DNA: TGTGCCAGCAGCCGCGGACTAGCGGACAGCGATACGCAGTATTTT. Translated: CASSRGLADSDTQYF.

This chain connects TRBV7-8 to TRBJ2-2; the match to TRBD1 covers 7 bases. Germline V gives CDR1 SGHVS, CDR2 FQNEAQ. The V and J ends lost 7 bases and 6 bases, in that order; junction bases with no gene match: 14. The CDR3 contains 16 residues. CDR3 coding DNA: TGTGCCAGCAAAATCTCGGGACAGCCCTTCTCCGGGGAGCTGTTTTTT. Amino acids: CASKISGQPFSGELFF.

On this clone itself: It is unclear where the CDR3 begins or ends on the DNA, so no DNA is shown, and the CDR3 is as TCRdb lists it. The chain joins TRBV20-1 to TRBJ2-1; the DNA was not used to check the table's D call, TRBD2. Germline values: CDR1 DFQATT, CDR2 SNEGSKA (reference sequence). The CDR3 has 11 amino acids, counting both end residues. CDR3 residues: CSASWAGGSFF.

This clone showed up just a few times. J is TRBJ2-1 and V is TRBV30; weak D call: TRBD1 (7 bases). V was clipped by 3 bases and J by 15 bases, with 15 bases between them. Germline CDR1 is GTSNPN and CDR2 is SVGIG (reference sequence). The CDR3 is 11 amino acids. The CDR3 nucleotides are TGTGCCTGGAGCCAAGACAGGGACTGGTTCTTC. Amino acids: CAWSQDRDWFF.

CDR3 bases: TGTGCCAGCAGTTACGGCAGAAATCAGCCCCAGCATTTT. Residues: CASSYGRNQPQHF. This chain uses TRBV6-5 with TRBJ1-5; no clear D. Trimming stripped 2 bases from V and 4 bases from J, with 6 bases between. The CDR3 contains 13 residues. Germline CDR1 MNHEY, CDR2 SVGAGI.

V usage is TRBV4-1 and J usage is TRBJ2-1; weak D call: TRBD2 (5 bases). V lost 0 bases and J 0 bases, leaving 12 bases between the germline ends. CDR1 MGHRA and CDR2 YSYEKL come from the germline V gene. The CDR3 contains 17 residues. The chain's CDR3 is CASSQDTGDGSYNEQFF. The CDR3, as DNA: TGCGCCAGCAGCCAAGATACCGGGGATGGCTCCTACAATGAGCAGTTCTTC.

V gene TRBV19 combines with J gene TRBJ1-1; 7 nucleotides agree with TRBD1. Germline values: CDR1 LNHDA, CDR2 SQIVND (reference sequence). This CDR3 has 15 amino acids. Trimming cost V 9 bases and J 1 base; bases outside gene matches: 11. In nucleotides, the CDR3 is TGTGCCAGCCTAAACTCGACAGGGCGGAACACTGAAGCTTTCTTT. Its protein product is CASLNSTGRNTEAFF.

The rearrangement uses TRBV29-1 and TRBJ2-3; 12 positions match TRBD2. The CDR3 sequence is 16 residues long. The germline gives CDR1 SQVTM, CDR2 ANQGSEA. V lost 2 bases, J lost 2 bases, and 5 bases stayed unmatched. The CDR3 loop reads CSVEPLAGGVTDTQYF. The CDR3 DNA reads TGCAGCGTTGAACCACTAGCGGGGGGTGTCACAGATACGCAGTATTTT.

J is TRBJ2-2 and V is TRBV7-6; 8 bases are a match to TRBD1. The CDR3 runs to 16 residues. V shed 4 bases and J 4 bases; nucleotides not matched to a gene: 8. CDR1 is SGHVS, CDR2 FNYEAQ, per germline. The CDR3 DNA follows: TGTGCCAGCAGCTCCCACTCAGGGGGCCTCACCGGGGAGCTGTTTTTT. This gives the protein CASSSHSGGLTGELFF.

This CDR3 reads CATSRDPGVQETQYF. The CDR3 DNA reads TGTGCCACCAGCAGAGATCCCGGGGTTCAAGAGACCCAGTACTTC. The V call is TRBV15, the J call TRBJ2-5, with a possible D match to TRBD2 (5 bases). Germline loops: CDR1 LNHNV, CDR2 YYDKDF (reference sequence). V shed 0 bases and J shed 2 bases, with 10 bases lying between them. The CDR3 has 15 amino acids.

The chain links TRBV27 to TRBJ2-1, with 10 bases that match TRBD2. Germline V gene data show CDR1 as MNHEY and CDR2 as SMNVEV (reference sequence). CDR3 length: 16 residues. V trimming: 0 bases; J trimming: 10 bases; junction bases outside the gene matches: 9. CDR3 residues: CASSLSNKRGGQEQFF. CDR3 sequence (DNA): TGTGCCAGCAGTTTATCAAATAAGCGGGGGGGCCAAGAGCAGTTCTTC.

V is TRBV4-1 and J is TRBJ2-1; D possibly corresponds to TRBD1 (6 bases). Between the trimmed V and J ends, which lost 3 bases and 4 bases, there was a span of 10 bases. Germline CDR1 is MGHRA and CDR2 is YSYEKL. There are 14 residues in the CDR3. CDR3 sequence reads: CASSHEQGYNEQFF. The DNA for the CDR3 is TGCGCCAGCAGCCATGAACAGGGTTACAATGAGCAGTTCTTC.

The chain has TRBV2 and TRBJ2-3; TRBD2 matches 12 bases. The CDR3 runs 20 residues. CDR1 is SNHLY, CDR2 FYNNEI, per germline. V gave up 0 bases and J gave up 2 bases; unmatched junction bases: 12. In DNA, the CDR3 is TGTGCCAGCAGTGAAGCTAGGCTAGCGGGGGGGCCTCTGACCACAGATACGCAGTATTTT. This translates into CASSEARLAGGPLTTDTQYF.

The rearrangement joins TRBV20-1 to TRBJ2-5; possible D gene TRBD2, 6 bases. Germline-derived CDR1 and CDR2 are DFQATT and SNEGSKA (reference sequence). Trimming removed 3 bases at V and 5 bases at J, with 10 bases between. The length of the CDR3 is 12 residues. In DNA form, the CDR3 reads TGCAGTGCTAGTACGGGAGTTGAGACCCAGTACTTC. This encodes CSASTGVETQYF.

The chain couples TRBV6-5 to TRBJ2-6; D gene unclear. This CDR3 comprises 13 residues. Trimming removed 6 bases at V and 0 bases at J, with 3 bases between. Germline loops: CDR1 MNHEY, CDR2 SVGAGI. Here the CDR3 reads CASSSSGANVLTF. The DNA of the CDR3 is TGTGCCAGCAGCAGCTCTGGGGCCAACGTCCTGACTTTC.